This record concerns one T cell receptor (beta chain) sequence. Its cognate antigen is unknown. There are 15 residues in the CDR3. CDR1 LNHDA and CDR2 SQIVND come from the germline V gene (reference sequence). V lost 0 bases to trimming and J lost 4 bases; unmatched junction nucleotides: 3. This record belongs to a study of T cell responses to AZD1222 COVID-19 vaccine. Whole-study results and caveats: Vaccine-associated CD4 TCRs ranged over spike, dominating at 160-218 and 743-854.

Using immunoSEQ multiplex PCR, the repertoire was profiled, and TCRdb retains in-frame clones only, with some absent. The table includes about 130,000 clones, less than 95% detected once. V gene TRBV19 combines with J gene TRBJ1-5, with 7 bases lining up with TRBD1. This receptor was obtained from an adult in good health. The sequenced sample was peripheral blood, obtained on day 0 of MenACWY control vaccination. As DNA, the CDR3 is TGTGCCAGTAGTATAGACAGGGGGGGTAATCAGCCCCAGCATTTT. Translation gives CASSIDRGGNQPQHF.